Below, one T cell receptor (beta chain) is given with its context. This record belongs to a study of blood T cells in healthy people across ages. Deletions cut 1 base from V and 5 bases from J, with 8 bases between. Germline CDR1 LGHNT, CDR2 FRNRAP. This CDR3 spans 13 amino acids. A second PCR, run for about 7 to 11 cycles, used a sample-barcoded 5' primer plus a J-beta primer mix. TCRdb passed the 5' RACE reads through MiXCR, listing each CDR3 protein once. Of over a million distinct CDR3 sequences in the sample, under 55% were seen once. The clonotype originates from an older woman in good health. Sequenced input: blood. The chain is built from TRBV12-5 and TRBJ1-2; D is unresolved. CDR3 coding DNA: TGTGCTAGTGGTTTGGCTGATTCGTATGGCTACACCTTC. The encoded protein is CASGLADSYGYTF.